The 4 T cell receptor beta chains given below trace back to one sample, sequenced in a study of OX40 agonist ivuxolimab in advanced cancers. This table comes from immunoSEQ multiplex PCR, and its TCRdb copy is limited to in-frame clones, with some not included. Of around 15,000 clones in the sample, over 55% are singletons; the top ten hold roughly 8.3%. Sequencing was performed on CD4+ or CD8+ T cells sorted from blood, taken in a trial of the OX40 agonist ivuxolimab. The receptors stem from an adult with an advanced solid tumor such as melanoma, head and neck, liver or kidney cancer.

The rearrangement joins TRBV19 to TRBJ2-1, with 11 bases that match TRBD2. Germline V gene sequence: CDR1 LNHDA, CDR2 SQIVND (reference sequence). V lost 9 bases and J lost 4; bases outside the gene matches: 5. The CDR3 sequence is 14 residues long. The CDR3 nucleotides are TGTGCCAGCCGCGGGACTAGCGGATACAATGAGCAGTTCTTC. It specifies CASRGTSGYNEQFF.

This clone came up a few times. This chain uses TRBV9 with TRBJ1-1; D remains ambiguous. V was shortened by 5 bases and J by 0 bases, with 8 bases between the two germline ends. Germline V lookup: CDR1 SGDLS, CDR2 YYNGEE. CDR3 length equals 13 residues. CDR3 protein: CASSEWLNTEAFF. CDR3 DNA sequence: TGTGCCAGCAGTGAATGGTTGAACACTGAAGCTTTCTTT.

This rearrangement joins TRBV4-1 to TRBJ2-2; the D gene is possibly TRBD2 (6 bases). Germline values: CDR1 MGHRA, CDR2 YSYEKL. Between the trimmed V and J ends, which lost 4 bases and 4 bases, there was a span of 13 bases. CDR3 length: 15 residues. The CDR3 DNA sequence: TGCGCCAGCAGCCTAACCTGGGACTTCACCGGGGAGCTGTTTTTT. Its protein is CASSLTWDFTGELFF.

DNA of the CDR3: TGTGCCAGCAGCTTAGGGCTCCTTTCCTACAATGAGCAGTTCTTC. The encoded protein is CASSLGLLSYNEQFF. The chain has TRBV7-2 and TRBJ2-1; D is ambiguous. The V and J ends lost 1 base and 1 base respectively, with 8 bases between them. The CDR3 is 15 residues long. CDR1 and CDR2 from the germline V gene are SGHTA and FQGNSA.